This TCR beta chain originates from a study of response to subunit inactivated influenza vaccine. Findings and caveats of the study: The authors suggested that every seasonal influenza vaccination recruits few new T cells.

Germline CDR1 reads MDHEN; CDR2 reads SYDVKM. CDR3 length: 16 residues. V gave up 3 bases and J gave up 7 bases, with 18 bases separating them. TCRdb reprocessed the RT-PCR reads via MiXCR and lists one record per CDR3 protein. The repertoire includes about 540,000 distinct CDR3 sequences, 20% to 25% of them detected once, and 2.5% to 3% sits in the top ten. This clonotype was found a few times. The target antigen is unknown. These data also featured in a second study, about T cells expressing NK-cell markers. This second study says: Making the TCR beta cDNA relied on 5'RACE template switching with UMIs. An anti-gamma-delta TCR antibody confined sorting to alpha-beta TCR T cells across several of the experiments. About six donors carried dominant NKG2C+ clonotypes that made up roughly 1.0-7.5% of their CD8+ T cells. Similarly, these clonotypes led the CD3+CD56-NKG2C+ fraction as well in a few donors.

Sequences were derived from CD4+ T cells sorted from PBMCs, sampled 12 days after vaccination. This sequence originates from a man between 45 and 60 years old who received an inactivated influenza vaccine. This chain uses TRBV28 with TRBJ2-2, with a tentative D call TRBD2 (7 bases). For the CDR3, the DNA is TGTGCCAGCAGTTTTATACGGGGGGCGAATGGCGGGGAGCTGTTTTTT. Translated, it gives CASSFIRGANGGELFF.